The 10 T cell receptor beta chains in this list originate from one sample, sequenced in a study of blood T cell repertoires in COVID-19. This table comes from immunoSEQ multiplex PCR, and its TCRdb copy is limited to in-frame clones, with some not included. The table records 250,000 to 300,000 clones, around 87% of them present only once. Source material: peripheral blood. These receptors all come from a man younger than 30 with active or convalescent COVID-19.

This clone has a single count. The chain is built from TRBV9 and TRBJ2-3; 10 bases are a match to TRBD2. The CDR3 contains 16 residues. The germline V gene has CDR1 SGDLS and CDR2 YYNGEE. V shed 4 bases and J 4 bases; nucleotides not matched to a gene: 9. The CDR3: CASSPRASGGADTQYF. The CDR3 nucleotides are TGTGCCAGCAGCCCCCGGGCTAGCGGGGGCGCAGATACGCAGTATTTT.

The chain joins TRBV5-1 to TRBJ2-1; 9 positions agree with TRBD1. There are 14 residues in the CDR3. Per germline, CDR1 SGHRS and CDR2 YFSETQ. V lost 3 bases and J lost 5; bases outside the gene matches: 3. CDR3 in amino acids: CASSWTGADNEQFF. Written as DNA, the CDR3 is TGCGCCAGCAGCTGGACAGGGGCCGACAATGAGCAGTTCTTC.

This clone appeared a single time. The V call is TRBV6-5, the J call TRBJ2-7; 11 bases match TRBD2. The CDR3 runs to 16 residues. CDR1 and CDR2 (germline): MNHEY, SVGAGI. After removal of 4 bases from V and 3 bases from J, the junction contained 8 bases not matched to a gene. This CDR3 is CASSSLALAGGYEQYF. The CDR3 coding sequence is TGTGCCAGCAGTTCCCTGGCTCTAGCGGGAGGCTACGAGCAGTACTTC.

V gene TRBV15 combines with J gene TRBJ2-1; tentative D call: TRBD1 (6 bases). The CDR3 totals 14 residues. Germline assignment: CDR1 LNHNV and CDR2 YYDKDF (reference sequence). V lost 0 bases to trimming and J lost 7 bases, with 10 bases between them. The CDR3 loop reads CATSRDSRGNEQFF. The CDR3 bases are TGTGCCACCAGCAGAGATTCAAGGGGGAATGAGCAGTTCTTC.

This clone occurred once. The chain links TRBV19 to TRBJ1-5; D uncertain. CDR1 LNHDA and CDR2 SQIVND come from the germline V gene (reference sequence). The CDR3 spans 13 residues. The germline V and J ends were trimmed by 4 bases and 9 bases, with 13 bases remaining between them. The CDR3 DNA reads as TGTGCCAGTAGTAGAACTATAAGTAGGCCCCAGCATTTT. This codes for CASSRTISRPQHF.

This chain uses TRBV4-2 with TRBJ1-6; D gene ambiguous. Looked up from germline, CDR1 is LGHNA and CDR2 is YNFKEQ. This CDR3 contains 17 residues. The ends were cut back, 0 bases at V and 9 bases at J, with 18 bases in the middle. Here the CDR3 reads CASSQESLQNPFSPLHF. The DNA of the CDR3 is TGTGCCAGCAGCCAAGAATCCCTCCAGAATCCCTTTTCACCCCTCCACTTT.

The V gene is TRBV5-1, the J gene TRBJ2-5; D is unresolved. This CDR3 has 13 amino acids. With 3 bases removed from V and 1 base from J, the gap between germline ends came to 7 bases. In germline, CDR1 is SGHRS, CDR2 YFSETQ. The CDR3 region is CASSSSSQETQYF. CDR3 nucleotides: TGCGCCAGCAGCTCCTCGAGCCAAGAGACCCAGTACTTC. Variable domain in full (rest from reference TRBV5-1 and TRBJ2-5): KAGVTQTPRYLIKTRGQQVTLSCSPISGHRSVSWYQQTPGQGLQFLFEYFSETQRNKGNFPGRFSGRQFSNSRSEMNVSTLELGDSALYLCASSSSSQETQYFGPGTRLLVL.

For the CDR3, the DNA is TGCGCCAGCAGCTTTGGGGGGACGGTGGAGACCCAGTACTTC. Amino acids: CASSFGGTVETQYF. This chain connects TRBV5-1 to TRBJ2-5; D might be TRBD2 (6 bases). CDR1 SGHRS and CDR2 YFSETQ come from the germline V gene. The CDR3 runs to 14 residues. V was cut by 2 bases and J by 5 bases, with 13 bases left in between.

The chain has TRBV16 and TRBJ1-3, with D hard to call. The CDR3 is 14 residues long. The ends were cut back, 1 base at V and 0 bases at J, with 4 bases in the middle. Per germline, CDR1 KGHSY and CDR2 FQNENV. The CDR3: CASSQYTSGNTIYF. CDR3 nucleotides: TGTGCCAGCAGCCAATACACCTCTGGAAACACCATATATTTT.

The V call is TRBV5-6, the J call TRBJ2-1; D is perhaps TRBD2 (5 bases). Germline CDR1 reads SGHDT; CDR2 reads YYEEEE. The CDR3 runs to 14 residues. V lost 6 bases and J lost 1, with 11 bases in between. The CDR3 nucleotides are TGTGCCAGCATCCTCCGCGGGTCCTACAATGAGCAGTTCTTC. It codes for CASILRGSYNEQFF. Supplemented by reference TRBV5-6 and TRBJ2-1, the full variable domain reads DAGVTQSPTHLIKTRGQQVTLRCSPKSGHDTVSWYQQALGQGPQFIFQYYEEEERQRGNFPDRFSGHQFPNYSSELNVNALLLGDSALYLCASILRGSYNEQFFGPGTRLTVL.